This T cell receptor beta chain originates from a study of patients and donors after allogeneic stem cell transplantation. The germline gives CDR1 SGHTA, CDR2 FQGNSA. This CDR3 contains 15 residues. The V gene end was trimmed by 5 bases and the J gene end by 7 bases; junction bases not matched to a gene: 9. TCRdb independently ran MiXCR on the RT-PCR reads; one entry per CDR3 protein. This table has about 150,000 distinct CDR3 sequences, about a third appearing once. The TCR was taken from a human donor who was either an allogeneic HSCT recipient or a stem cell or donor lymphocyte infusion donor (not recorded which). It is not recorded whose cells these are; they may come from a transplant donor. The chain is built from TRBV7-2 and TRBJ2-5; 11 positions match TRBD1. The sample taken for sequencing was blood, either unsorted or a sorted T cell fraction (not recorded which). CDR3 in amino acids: CASSPGQGAGGTQYF. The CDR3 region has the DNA TGTGCCAGCAGCCCCGGACAGGGGGCGGGCGGGACCCAGTACTTC.